This T cell receptor beta chain was profiled in a study of cytomegalovirus exposure and HLA in healthy donors. General study points: A later examination showed that TCR association rates differed by HLA locus, with DRB1 most and HLA-C fewest. A later analysis linked a missense DCLRE1C variant to TCR beta V- and J-gene trimming. In an earlier analysis, about 87% or about 30%: the productive usage of most TCR beta V segments. Solely CMV serostatus was available to characterize immune exposure.

This clone was seen a single time. Its cognate antigen is unknown. Primers for the PCR totalled 60 Vbeta and 13 Jbeta. Using immunoSEQ multiplex PCR, the repertoire was profiled, and TCRdb retains in-frame clones only, with some absent. The sample includes 84,000 or so clones, around four fifths seen only once; the top ten take around 3%. V gave up 4 bases and J gave up 3 bases; unmatched junction bases: 8. Germline V gives CDR1 LNHDA, CDR2 SQIVND (reference sequence). The CDR3 has 16 amino acids. The sequence came from a young man in good health and CMV-seronegative. The chain links TRBV19 to TRBJ1-5; TRBD1 aligns across 8 bases. The sequenced sample consisted of PBMCs. The CDR3 is CASSTQGAANNQPQHF. The CDR3 DNA is TGTGCCAGTAGTACCCAGGGGGCGGCCAACAATCAGCCCCAGCATTTT.